These 2 T cell receptor beta chains share one sample of origin, sequenced in a study of blood T cell repertoires in COVID-19. TCRdb keeps only in-frame clones here, not all; method: immunoSEQ multiplex PCR. This table holds fewer than 200,000 clones, approximately 80% found once. Source material: peripheral blood. The receptor source for this set is a man in his 60s with acute or convalescent COVID-19.

This clone was counted only a few times. V and J are TRBV9 and TRBJ2-1; D might be TRBD2 (6 bases). The germline V gene encodes CDR1 SGDLS and CDR2 YYNGEE. With 6 bases removed from V and 5 bases from J, the gap between germline ends came to 15 bases. The CDR3 has 14 residues. The CDR3 DNA sequence: TGTGCCAGCACCTTGGGAGGATCCGACAATGAGCAGTTCTTC. This codes for CASTLGGSDNEQFF.

The chain recombines TRBV9 with TRBJ2-2; D might be TRBD1 (5 bases). The CDR3 spans 14 residues. V was shortened by 0 bases and J by 5 bases, with 8 bases between the two germline ends. From germline, CDR1 is SGDLS and CDR2 YYNGEE. CDR3 nucleotides: TGTGCCAGCAGCGTAGTGGCAGGGACCGGGGAGCTGTTTTTT. Translating gives CASSVVAGTGELFF.